The 22 T cell receptor beta chains in this list originate from one sample, sequenced in a study of a mutant IDH1 vaccine in newly diagnosed glioma. The time point is: week 5, during vaccination. Each vaccine dose was 300 ug of mutant IDH1 20-mer peptide, with topical imiquimod. These TCRs are of unknown antigen specificity. Sequencing used immunoSEQ multiplex PCR; TCRdb keeps in-frame clones, though not all of them. The sample has approximately 76,000 clones; roughly 90% are singletons. Sequenced material: PBMCs, taken from a glioma patient whose treatment included an IDH1 peptide vaccine. The receptors were gathered from a woman between 50 and 59 years old with glioma.

The chain has TRBV15 and TRBJ2-1; the D is unclear. Germline V lookup: CDR1 LNHNV, CDR2 YYDKDF (reference sequence). The germline V and J ends were trimmed by 5 bases and 8 bases, with 19 bases remaining between them. This CDR3 contains 15 residues. CDR3 residues: CATSSHLAANDEQFF. The CDR3, as DNA: TGTGCCACCAGCTCCCACCTGGCAGCTAATGATGAGCAGTTCTTC.

The chain recombines TRBV5-1 with TRBJ2-1; the match to TRBD1 covers 9 bases. This CDR3 has 16 residues. The trim removed 2 bases at V and 8 bases at J, leaving 11 bases unmatched. The germline V gene has CDR1 SGHRS and CDR2 YFSETQ. In DNA form, the CDR3 reads TGCGCCAGCAGCTTCACTAGAACAGGGGGCTTCGATGAGCAGTTCTTC. It encodes CASSFTRTGGFDEQFF.

A word on this clone: One end of the junction fails to match germline, which may point to a read error. At the DNA level, this CDR3 is encoded by other sequences in the same sample as well. The chain joins TRBV15 to TRBJ1-2, with no clear D. The CDR3 is made up of 13 amino acids. CDR1 is LNHNV, CDR2 YYDKDF, per germline (reference sequence). In DNA, the CDR3 is TGCGCCACCAGCTTGGTCCACAGTCCGAGGCACACCTTC. Translation gives CATSLVHSPRHTF.

The V gene is TRBV5-1, the J gene TRBJ1-1; no clear D. Germline values: CDR1 SGHRS, CDR2 YFSETQ. Deletions cut 2 bases from V and 2 bases from J, with 7 bases between. The CDR3 totals 13 residues. The CDR3 spells CASSLSVNTEAFF. CDR3 bases: TGCGCCAGCAGCTTATCAGTCAACACTGAAGCTTTCTTT.

The chain employs TRBV25-1 and TRBJ1-5, with 8 positions matching TRBD1. There are 14 residues in the CDR3. Germline CDR1 and CDR2: MGHDK and SYGVNS. V lost 2 bases to trimming and J lost 6 bases; unmatched junction nucleotides: 3. The CDR3 loop reads CASSEQGASQPQHF. CDR3 nucleotide sequence: TGTGCCAGCAGTGAACAGGGGGCGAGTCAGCCCCAGCATTTT.

This rearrangement joins TRBV11-2 to TRBJ1-1; no definite D call. Looked up from germline, CDR1 is SGHAT and CDR2 is FQNNGV. The CDR3 sequence is 13 residues long. V lost 1 base and J lost 4, with 7 bases in between. This CDR3 reads CASSLVEGTEAFF. CDR3 bases: TGTGCCAGCAGCTTAGTCGAGGGCACTGAAGCTTTCTTT.

CDR3 loop: CASSSPGGTDTQYF. The CDR3 DNA follows: TGCGCCAGCAGCTCTCCGGGGGGCACAGATACGCAGTATTTT. This chain links TRBV5-1 with TRBJ2-3, with D tentatively TRBD2 (6 bases). The CDR3 spans 14 residues. The germline V and J ends were trimmed by 3 bases and 1 base, with 9 bases remaining between them. Germline CDR1 and CDR2: SGHRS and YFSETQ.

The chain recombines TRBV7-9 with TRBJ2-1; D ambiguous. V lost 3 bases and J 12 bases, leaving 18 bases between the germline ends. This CDR3 has 14 amino acids. Germline loops: CDR1 SEHNR, CDR2 FQNEAQ (reference sequence). The CDR3 protein is CASSFDHELARQFF. The CDR3 DNA reads TGTGCCAGCAGCTTCGATCACGAGCTCGCTCGGCAGTTCTTC.

The gene calls are TRBV7-9 and TRBJ1-3; TRBD1 aligns across 9 bases. Unmatched junction bases numbered 3, after V lost 5 bases and J lost 1 base. The length of the CDR3 is 15 residues. Germline V gene data show CDR1 as SEHNR and CDR2 as FQNEAQ (reference sequence). The CDR3 DNA follows: TGTGCCAGCAGCGGGGACAGGGCTTCTGGAAACACCATATATTTT. It translates to CASSGDRASGNTIYF.

This chain joins TRBV5-1 and TRBJ1-1; D is unresolved. Trimming pared 1 base from V and 3 bases from J, leaving 7 bases between. CDR3 length: 13 amino acids. Germline V lookup: CDR1 SGHRS, CDR2 YFSETQ. In nucleotides, the CDR3 is TGCGCCAGCAGCTTGCCGGGAGACACTGAAGCTTTCTTT. Translation: CASSLPGDTEAFF.

This clone was recorded only once. This chain connects TRBV18 to TRBJ1-3; 9 bases line up with TRBD1. J lost 2 bases, V lost 3 bases, and 11 bases had no gene match. Germline values: CDR1 KGHSH, CDR2 LQKENI. CDR3 length equals 18 residues. CDR3: CASSPTGQGLSTGNTIYF. The CDR3 DNA is TGTGCCAGCTCACCGACGGGACAGGGTCTTAGTACTGGAAACACCATATATTTT.

The gene calls are TRBV15 and TRBJ1-5; no definite D call. Germline CDR1 is LNHNV and CDR2 is YYDKDF (reference sequence). The CDR3 length is 14 residues. The ends were cut back, 1 base at V and 0 bases at J, with 4 bases in the middle. The CDR3 is CATSRGHSNQPQHF. The DNA for the CDR3 is TGTGCCACCAGCAGAGGGCATAGCAATCAGCCCCAGCATTTT.

In its sample, this clone was seen once. This chain uses TRBV19 with TRBJ2-3; no reliable D call. CDR1 and CDR2 (germline): LNHDA, SQIVND (reference sequence). The CDR3 sequence is 13 residues long. V was shortened by 7 bases and J by 2 bases, with 10 bases between the two germline ends. CDR3 loop: CASTAIYTDTQYF. The CDR3 coding sequence is TGTGCCAGTACAGCCATCTACACAGATACGCAGTATTTT.

The V call is TRBV5-4, the J call TRBJ1-2; D is perhaps TRBD1 (6 bases). The V gene's germline CDR1 is SGHNT and CDR2 YYREEE (reference sequence). V lost 0 bases and J 0 bases, leaving 9 bases between the germline ends. The CDR3 totals 15 residues. CDR3 in DNA: TGTGCCAGCAGCTTGGGTGCAGGGGCTAACTATGGCTACACCTTC. Translated, it gives CASSLGAGANYGYTF.

The J gene is TRBJ2-1, the V gene TRBV7-9; 11 bases map to TRBD2. Looked up from germline, CDR1 is SEHNR and CDR2 is FQNEAQ (reference sequence). V lost 8 bases and J lost 1; bases outside the gene matches: 13. The CDR3 is 18 residues long. CDR3 protein: CASLGLAGGGGSYNEQFF. The DNA of the CDR3 is TGTGCCAGCCTAGGGCTAGCGGGAGGAGGTGGTTCCTACAATGAGCAGTTCTTC.

V gene TRBV30 combines with J gene TRBJ2-7; 9 bases map to TRBD1. Trimming removed 5 bases from V and 5 bases from J; junction bases left unmatched: 10. The V gene's germline CDR1 is GTSNPN and CDR2 SVGIG (reference sequence). This CDR3 is built from 14 residues. CDR3 loop: CAWSSGTGTHEQYF. The CDR3 region has the DNA TGTGCCTGGTCCTCCGGGACAGGGACCCACGAGCAGTACTTC.

This chain uses TRBV28 with TRBJ1-1; D unclear. The CDR3 is made up of 12 amino acids. Trimming cost V 7 bases and J 8 bases, with 14 bases left between them. Germline lookup yields CDR1 MDHEN and CDR2 SYDVKM. The CDR3 coding sequence is TGTGCCAGCAAAAGGAGCCTCCCCGAAGCTTTCTTT. As protein: CASKRSLPEAFF.

This clone showed up just a few times. The genes are TRBV11-1 and TRBJ2-3; D unclear. V lost 0 bases and J lost 0, with 7 bases in between. CDR3 length: 15 amino acids. Germline V lookup: CDR1 SGHAT, CDR2 FQDESV (reference sequence). The CDR3 spells CASSLAWRSTDTQYF. The CDR3 coding sequence is TGTGCCAGCAGCTTAGCGTGGCGGAGCACAGATACGCAGTATTTT.

CDR3 amino acids: CASSWSSGADTDTQYF. CDR3 sequence (DNA): TGTGCCAGCAGTTGGTCGAGCGGGGCCGACACAGATACGCAGTATTTT. The J gene is TRBJ2-3, the V gene TRBV27, with 7 bases identical to TRBD2. The V and J ends lost 4 bases and 2 bases, in that order; junction bases with no gene match: 9. In germline, CDR1 is MNHEY, CDR2 SMNVEV (reference sequence). The CDR3 is 16 amino acids.

The genes are TRBV28 and TRBJ2-3; D ambiguous. The CDR3 runs 14 residues. Germline V CDR1 and CDR2: MDHEN, SYDVKM. Between the trimmed V and J ends, which lost 3 bases and 1 base, there was a span of 8 bases. For the CDR3, the DNA is TGTGCCAGCAGTTTTTTGTCAGGCACAGATACGCAGTATTTT. It codes for CASSFLSGTDTQYF.

The V and J genes are TRBV11-3 and TRBJ1-6; a weak D match, TRBD1 (5 bases). The V and J ends lost 5 bases and 6 bases respectively, with 20 bases between them. The CDR3 loop spans 17 amino acids. Per the germline V gene, CDR1 is SGHNT and CDR2 is YENEEA. The CDR3 loop reads CASSPVMRRGGNSPLHF. Written as DNA, the CDR3 is TGTGCCAGCAGCCCCGTAATGAGGCGCGGGGGTAATTCACCCCTCCACTTT.

The chain couples TRBV15 to TRBJ1-2; D unresolved. CDR1 is LNHNV, CDR2 YYDKDF, per germline (reference sequence). The V end was cut by 5 bases, the J end by 4 bases, with 14 bases between. This CDR3 has 14 residues. CDR3 DNA sequence: TGTGCCACCAGCGTCCAGCGAAAGACCTATGGCTACACCTTC. As protein: CATSVQRKTYGYTF.